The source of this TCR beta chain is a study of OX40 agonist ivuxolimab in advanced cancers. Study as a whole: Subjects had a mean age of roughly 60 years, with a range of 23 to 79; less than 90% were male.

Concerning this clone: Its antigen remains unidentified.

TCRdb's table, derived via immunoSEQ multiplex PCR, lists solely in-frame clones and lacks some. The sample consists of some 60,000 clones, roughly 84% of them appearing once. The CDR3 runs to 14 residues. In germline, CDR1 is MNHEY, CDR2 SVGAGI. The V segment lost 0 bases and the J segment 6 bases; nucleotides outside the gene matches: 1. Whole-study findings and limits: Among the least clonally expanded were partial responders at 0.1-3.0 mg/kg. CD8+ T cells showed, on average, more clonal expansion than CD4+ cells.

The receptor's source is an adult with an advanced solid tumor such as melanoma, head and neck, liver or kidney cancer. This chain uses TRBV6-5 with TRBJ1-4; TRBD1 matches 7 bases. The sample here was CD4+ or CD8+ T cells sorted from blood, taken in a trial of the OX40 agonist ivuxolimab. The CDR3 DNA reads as TGTGCCAGCAGTTACTCAGGACAGGATGAAAAACTGTTTTTT. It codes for CASSYSGQDEKLFF.